Shown below are 14 T cell receptor beta chains from a single sample sequenced in a study of blood T cell repertoires in COVID-19 (dated by TCRdb to 2020 to 2021). Library preparation was by the immunoSEQ multiplex PCR assay. TCRdb took over this immuneACCESS table, retaining in-frame rearrangements with V and J assigned. Such tables are incomplete; in checked studies, under half of the missing clones stem from an unresolved V gene, and the remainder is unexplained. The sample table records tens of thousands of clones; about 90% of these occur just once. 1% to 1.5% of the sample goes to the ten largest clones. The sample was peripheral blood. The receptors come from a woman in her 40s with acute or convalescent COVID-19.

This rearrangement joins TRBV2 to TRBJ1-1; possibly TRBD1 for D (5 bases). This CDR3 has 13 amino acids. The V gene lost 5 bases and the J gene lost 4 bases, with 11 bases spanning the gap. Germline-derived CDR1 and CDR2 are SNHLY and FYNNEI. For the CDR3, the DNA is TGTGCCAGCAGTCAGGGTGATGGCACTGAAGCTTTCTTT. It encodes CASSQGDGTEAFF.

Note on this clone: This CDR3 fails to terminate in the conserved phenylalanine or tryptophan, so it likely reflects a read error. No DNA is shown, since the ends of the CDR3 on it are uncertain; the CDR3 is the one TCRdb lists. The genes are TRBV3-1 (or the pseudogene TRBV3-2) and TRBJ1-3; TRBD1, the table's D call, was not compared with the DNA. The CDR3 region is 13 residues in length, termini included. Germline values: CDR1 LGHDT, CDR2 YNNKEL (reference sequence). The CDR3 sequence is CASSQGPRGLTLI.

The rearrangement links TRBV7-2 to TRBJ2-5, with D unclear. The V end was cut by 5 bases, the J end by 4 bases, with 14 bases between. Germline assignment: CDR1 SGHTA and CDR2 FQGNSA. This CDR3 has 14 amino acids. CDR3 sequence: CASSALGGSETQYF. As DNA, the CDR3 is TGTGCCAGCAGCGCTCTCGGCGGTTCAGAGACCCAGTACTTC.

V is TRBV27 and J is TRBJ2-3; 7 bases map to TRBD1. V was pared by 3 bases and J by 2 bases, with 8 bases of the junction left unmatched. The CDR3 contains 16 residues. Germline CDR1 is MNHEY and CDR2 is SMNVEV (reference sequence). CDR3 DNA sequence: TGTGCCAGCAGTTTTCTGACGGGACAGACCACAGATACGCAGTATTTT. The encoded protein is CASSFLTGQTTDTQYF.

The CDR3 DNA is TGTGCCAGCAGCGTTGGCGGGGTTTACACAGATACGCAGTATTTT. Translating it yields CASSVGGVYTDTQYF. The chain couples TRBV9 to TRBJ2-3, with TRBD2 as a possible D gene (6 bases). Trimming took off 2 bases at V and 2 bases at J, with 12 bases between the two ends. Germline V gene sequence: CDR1 SGDLS, CDR2 YYNGEE. The CDR3 length is 15 residues.

This chain connects TRBV4-3 to TRBJ1-3; D is possibly TRBD1 (5 bases). Germline V gives CDR1 LGHNA, CDR2 YSLEER. The germline V and J ends were trimmed by 3 bases and 5 bases, with 14 bases remaining between them. The CDR3 spans 15 residues. CDR3 amino acids: CASSQSEGLRNTIYF. The DNA of the CDR3 is TGCGCCAGCAGCCAGTCGGAGGGGTTGCGAAACACCATATATTTT.

V gene TRBV9 combines with J gene TRBJ1-1; D perhaps matches TRBD1 (6 bases). Trimming took 2 bases from V and 1 from J, leaving 12 bases between them. CDR3 length equals 15 residues. CDR1 and CDR2 from the germline V gene are SGDLS and YYNGEE. The CDR3 nucleotides read TGTGCCAGCAGCGTTTCAGGGGCTGGGAACACTGAAGCTTTCTTT. Translating it yields CASSVSGAGNTEAFF.

V and J are TRBV7-9 and TRBJ2-5; the match to TRBD2 covers 12 bases. This CDR3 spans 17 amino acids. Germline V gives CDR1 SEHNR, CDR2 FQNEAQ (reference sequence). Losses at the gene ends were 1 base for V and 0 bases for J; bases not matched to a gene: 3. For the CDR3, the DNA is TGTGCCAGCAGCTTAGAGAGACTAGCGGGGGACCAAGAGACCCAGTACTTC. Protein: CASSLERLAGDQETQYF.

The sample holds one count of this clone. V is TRBV12-3 or TRBV12-4 and J is TRBJ1-1, with unresolved D. The CDR3 is 12 residues long. Trimming shortened V by 9 bases and J by 1 base, and 9 bases separated the two germline ends. DNA for the CDR3: TGTGCCAGTATAGGAGAGAACACTGAAGCTTTCTTT. The encoded protein is CASIGENTEAFF.

V and J are TRBV24-1 and TRBJ2-7, with TRBD1 matching 7 bases. V dropped 10 bases and J dropped 0; count of bases not matched to a gene: 14. CDR1 is KGHDR, CDR2 SFDVKD, per germline. This CDR3 has 16 amino acids. CDR3 in amino acids: CATPKLGQYTSYEQYF. CDR3 bases: TGTGCCACACCCAAGTTGGGACAGTACACCTCCTACGAGCAGTACTTC.

The chain combines TRBV3-1 (or the pseudogene TRBV3-2) with TRBJ2-5, with 8 bases aligning to TRBD2. After removal of 1 base from V and 2 bases from J, the junction contained 0 bases not matched to a gene. The CDR3 runs 14 residues. Germline-derived CDR1 and CDR2 are LGHDT and YNNKEL (reference sequence). CDR3 protein: CASSQAGGQETQYF. As DNA, the CDR3 is TGTGCCAGCAGCCAAGCGGGGGGGCAAGAGACCCAGTACTTC.

The J gene is TRBJ1-3, the V gene TRBV19; D gene unclear. Germline V CDR1 and CDR2: LNHDA, SQIVND (reference sequence). The CDR3 has 14 residues. Between the trimmed V and J ends, which lost 4 bases and 11 bases, there was a span of 18 bases. The CDR3 DNA is TGTGCCAGTAGTACCCTCGGAGCCGGAGATGCCATATATTTT. Protein product: CASSTLGAGDAIYF.

The genes are TRBV28 and TRBJ2-5; no clear D gene. This CDR3 comprises 13 residues. Trimming removed 4 bases at V and 4 bases at J, with 10 bases between. Germline loops: CDR1 MDHEN, CDR2 SYDVKM. This CDR3 is CASSSHGLETQYF. DNA for the CDR3: TGTGCCAGCAGTTCGCACGGTCTAGAGACCCAGTACTTC.

This sequence joins TRBV28 and TRBJ2-3; D remains ambiguous. The germline V and J ends were trimmed by 11 bases and 1 base, with 13 bases remaining between them. CDR3 size: 13 residues. Germline V gene lookup returns CDR1 MDHEN and CDR2 SYDVKM. The CDR3 DNA is TGTGCCCTTGCCAGCGAGGGCACAGATACGCAGTATTTT. Its translation is CALASEGTDTQYF.